A single sample is the source of the 2 T cell receptor beta chains below, sequenced in a study of T-cell reconstitution after alpha-beta-depleted transplantation in children (dated by TCRdb to 2015 to 2016). The sample's treatment or condition label, in plain terms: allogeneic hematopoietic cell transplantation with graft depleted of TCRalphabeta T cells and CD19 B cells. Preparation of the library involved PCR. This sample was sequenced with an Illumina HiSeq 2500. To normalize quantification of the TCRbeta repertoire, the TCR libraries were built with molecular barcoding that relied on unique molecular identifiers. TCRdb passed the public sequencing reads through fastp at Q25 and MiXCR, retaining productive beta sequences. When rows share a CDR3 protein, they turn into one entry using the most common DNA and genes. Across this sample there are hundreds of thousands of distinct CDR3 sequences, with approximately 17% seen only once. The leading ten clones occupy 43% of the sample.

This sample comprised PBMCs, mostly from graft donor cells, obtained 360 days after TCRalphabeta/CD19-depleted stem cell transplant. These receptors all come from a male patient aged 2-15 years who had a stem cell transplant for acute lymphoblastic leukemia, so the T cells may come from the graft donor.

The chain joins TRBV20-1 to TRBJ2-4; TRBD2 is a possible D gene (5 bases). This CDR3 contains 14 residues. Germline assignment: CDR1 DFQATT and CDR2 SNEGSKA (reference sequence). V shed 4 bases and J shed 7 bases, with 17 bases lying between them. Here the CDR3 reads CSATLAGRMNIQYF. The CDR3, as DNA: TGCAGTGCTACCCTCGCGGGCCGTATGAACATTCAGTACTTC.

This chain joins TRBV4-1 and TRBJ2-1; 8 bases agree with TRBD2. This CDR3 contains 17 residues. Germline trimming cut 1 base from V and 7 bases from J; bases unmatched to any gene: 12. Germline V gene data show CDR1 as MGHRA and CDR2 as YSYEKL. DNA for the CDR3: TGCGCCAGCAGCCAAGTAACAGCGGGGGATCTAGTGAATGAGCAGTTCTTC. Translation gives CASSQVTAGDLVNEQFF.